This entry lists 21 T cell receptor beta chains sequenced from one sample in a study of early T cells in non-severe SARS-CoV-2 infection. TCRdb re-called the 5' RACE reads with MiXCR, one entry per CDR3 protein. The table lists about 69,000 distinct CDR3 sequences, around a tenth of them singletons, with around 5.5% in the top ten. Sequenced sample: whole blood. The receptors here all came from an adult who was a healthcare worker with PCR-confirmed SARS-CoV-2 infection or an uninfected control (not recorded which).

This clonotype showed up just a few times. The junction shows a germline mismatch at one end, possibly a read error. The chain joins TRBV7-2 to TRBJ2-1; 7 nucleotides match TRBD1. CDR3 length: 12 residues. Germline loops: CDR1 SGHTA, CDR2 FQGNSA. In nucleotides, the CDR3 is TGTGCCAGCAGATTCACCGGGACAGAGTACGTCTTC. This sequence encodes CASRFTGTEYVF.

The rearrangement links TRBV7-2 to TRBJ1-1; D might be TRBD1 (5 bases). V lost 0 bases to trimming and J lost 4 bases, with 9 bases between them. Looked up from germline, CDR1 is SGHTA and CDR2 is FQGNSA. This CDR3 spans 14 amino acids. CDR3 nucleotides: TGTGCCAGCAGCTTAGCGCCGGGGACCACTGAAGCTTTCTTT. This encodes CASSLAPGTTEAFF.

This clonotype came up many times. The gene calls are TRBV2 and TRBJ2-6; a possible D gene is TRBD2 (5 bases). Per germline, CDR1 SNHLY and CDR2 FYNNEI. The ends were cut back, 6 bases at V and 3 bases at J, with 21 bases in the middle. The CDR3 runs to 18 residues. CDR3 coding DNA: TGTGCCAGCAGAAAATCAGCGGTAGGCGTATATGGGGCCAACGTCCTGACTTTC. Amino acid sequence: CASRKSAVGVYGANVLTF.

Details on this clonotype: At one end the junction does not follow the germline gene, possibly because of a read error. The rearrangement links TRBV18 to TRBJ2-6, with D possibly being TRBD1 or TRBD2 (5 bases each). The CDR3 is 16 amino acids. Germline-derived CDR1 and CDR2 are KGHSH and LQKENI. Written as DNA, the CDR3 is TGTGCCAGCTCACCAAGGGAGTTGCCTGGGGCCAACGTCCTGATTTTC. Protein sequence: CASSPRELPGANVLIF.

The V call is TRBV29-1, the J call TRBJ2-1; possibly TRBD2 for D (7 bases). CDR1 SQVTM and CDR2 ANQGSEA come from the germline V gene. This CDR3 region has 12 residues. V shed 4 bases and J shed 10 bases, with 14 bases lying between them. The CDR3 DNA sequence: TGCAGCGTTGTCGCGGGGGCCTGGGAGCAGTTCTTC. Its translation is CSVVAGAWEQFF.

This chain links TRBV30 with TRBJ1-6; 10 bases are shared with TRBD1. Trimming at V came to 5 bases and at J to 9 bases, leaving 7 bases not matched to a gene. The germline gives CDR1 GTSNPN, CDR2 SVGIG (reference sequence). The CDR3 is 14 amino acids. The CDR3 sequence is CAWSRQGARSPLHF. CDR3 DNA sequence: TGTGCCTGGTCAAGACAGGGGGCGCGTTCACCCCTCCACTTT.

This clonotype was counted only a few times. The chain recombines TRBV20-1 with TRBJ2-7, with D perhaps matching TRBD2 (5 bases). V dropped 3 bases and J dropped 5 bases, with 17 bases sitting between them. The V gene's germline CDR1 is DFQATT and CDR2 SNEGSKA (reference sequence). The CDR3 extends over 14 amino acids. CDR3 sequence reads: CSASRLGAENEQYF. DNA for the CDR3: TGCAGTGCTAGCCGCTTAGGAGCGGAGAACGAGCAGTACTTC.

This sequence joins TRBV20-1 and TRBJ2-7; 7 bases fit TRBD2. The V gene's germline CDR1 is DFQATT and CDR2 SNEGSKA (reference sequence). The CDR3 consists of 14 residues. J gave up 2 bases and V 3 bases, and 7 bases lay outside the gene matches. This CDR3 reads CSASRPSGAYEQYF. In DNA form, the CDR3 reads TGCAGTGCTAGTCGACCTAGCGGCGCCTACGAGCAGTACTTC.

V and J are TRBV20-1 and TRBJ1-1; 9 bases agree with TRBD1. In germline, CDR1 is DFQATT, CDR2 SNEGSKA (reference sequence). The CDR3 contains 14 residues. V lost 2 bases, J lost 4 bases, and 5 bases stayed unmatched. The CDR3 spells CSARIRDRATEAFF. The CDR3 nucleotides read TGCAGTGCTAGAATTCGGGACAGGGCCACTGAAGCTTTCTTT.

The J gene is TRBJ1-1, the V gene TRBV7-2; D not certain. This CDR3 spans 14 amino acids. Germline assignment: CDR1 SGHTA and CDR2 FQGNSA. The ends were cut back, 5 bases at V and 4 bases at J, with 14 bases in the middle. CDR3 coding DNA: TGTGCCAGCAGCCCTAAGCGTCTGCTCACTGAAGCTTTCTTT. It codes for CASSPKRLLTEAFF.

This clonotype was recorded many times. The chain joins TRBV11-2 to TRBJ2-3, with TRBD1 matching over 8 bases. The germline V gene encodes CDR1 SGHAT and CDR2 FQNNGV. The CDR3 length is 14 residues. V gave up 1 base and J gave up 7 bases; unmatched junction bases: 4. CDR3 DNA sequence: TGTGCCAGCAGCTTAGGGACAGGGCTGAATACGCAGTATTTT. It codes for CASSLGTGLNTQYF. Full variable domain (rest looked up from reference TRBV11-2 and TRBJ2-3): EAGVAQSPRYKIIEKRQSVAFWCNPISGHATLYWYQQILGQGPKLLIQFQNNGVVDDSQLPKDRFSAERLKGVDSTLKIQPAKLEDSAVYLCASSLGTGLNTQYFGPGTRLTVL.

V usage is TRBV11-2 and J usage is TRBJ2-7, with 7 bases identical to TRBD1. This CDR3 is 14 amino acids long. Germline assignment: CDR1 SGHAT and CDR2 FQNNGV. V lost 5 bases to trimming and J lost 3 bases; unmatched junction nucleotides: 7. CDR3 protein: CASSLRDSNYEQYF. The CDR3 DNA reads as TGTGCCAGCAGCCTCCGGGACAGCAACTACGAGCAGTACTTC. Using reference TRBV11-2 and TRBJ2-7 for the parts outside the CDR3, the full variable domain is EAGVAQSPRYKIIEKRQSVAFWCNPISGHATLYWYQQILGQGPKLLIQFQNNGVVDDSQLPKDRFSAERLKGVDSTLKIQPAKLEDSAVYLCASSLRDSNYEQYFGPGTRLTVT.

V usage is TRBV11-2 and J usage is TRBJ2-3; 7 nucleotides match TRBD2. This CDR3 region has 17 residues. V was pared by 5 bases and J by 0 bases, with 11 bases of the junction left unmatched. The germline gives CDR1 SGHAT, CDR2 FQNNGV. CDR3 amino acids: CASSRRLALISTDTQYF. The CDR3 region has the DNA TGTGCCAGCAGCCGACGACTAGCCCTCATTAGCACAGATACGCAGTATTTT.

This chain joins TRBV9 and TRBJ2-3; TRBD1 or TRBD2 may be the D gene (5 bases each). Germline CDR1 is SGDLS and CDR2 is YYNGEE. This CDR3 is 15 amino acids long. Trimming left V 6 bases short and J 7 bases short, with 21 bases between. The CDR3 DNA is TGTGCCAGCACCGTTGGGACCGATAAGGGGAATACGCAGTATTTT. It specifies CASTVGTDKGNTQYF.

This clonotype has just a few counts. In DNA, the CDR3 is TGCAGCGTTGTACTTACCCGGGGGACTGAAGCTTTCTTT. Protein product: CSVVLTRGTEAFF. This sequence joins TRBV29-1 and TRBJ1-1; D might be TRBD1 (5 bases). Germline assignment: CDR1 SQVTM and CDR2 ANQGSEA. The CDR3 is 13 amino acids. The V end was cut by 4 bases, the J end by 5 bases, with 14 bases between.

In this sample, this clonotype turned up many times. This rearrangement joins TRBV11-2 to TRBJ2-1; TRBD2 aligns across 8 bases. The CDR3 loop spans 14 amino acids. Per germline, CDR1 SGHAT and CDR2 FQNNGV. After removal of 3 bases from V and 6 bases from J, the junction contained 4 bases not matched to a gene. CDR3 residues: CASSFSGVGNEQFF. The CDR3 DNA is TGTGCCAGCAGCTTTAGCGGGGTCGGCAATGAGCAGTTCTTC.

This clonotype has a count of ten or more. J is TRBJ2-1 and V is TRBV7-2; no reliable D call. This CDR3 has 14 residues. Deletions cut 0 bases from V and 8 bases from J, with 11 bases between. Germline V gene data show CDR1 as SGHTA and CDR2 as FQGNSA. The CDR3 DNA reads as TGTGCCAGCAGCTTAGCCCGACTTGAAGATGAGCAGTTCTTC. It is translated as CASSLARLEDEQFF.

This clonotype was detected many times. This chain uses TRBV7-9 with TRBJ2-5, with TRBD2 matching over 7 bases. V lost 3 bases to trimming and J lost 5 bases; unmatched junction nucleotides: 6. The germline gives CDR1 SEHNR, CDR2 FQNEAQ (reference sequence). The CDR3 runs to 14 residues. The CDR3 loop reads CASSLSGTVETQYF. CDR3 DNA sequence: TGTGCCAGCAGCTTGAGCGGGACGGTGGAGACCCAGTACTTC. The full variable domain, completed using reference TRBV7-9 and TRBJ2-5, is DTGVSQNPRHKITKRGQNVTFRCDPISEHNRLYWYRQTLGQGPEFLTYFQNEAQLEKSRLLSDRFSAERPKGSFSTLEIQRTEQGDSAMYLCASSLSGTVETQYFGPGTRLLVL.

This clonotype has at least ten counts. The chain employs TRBV6-1 and TRBJ1-2; D not resolved. Trimming cost V 4 bases and J 5 bases, with 11 bases left between them. The V gene's germline CDR1 is MNHNS and CDR2 SASEGT. CDR3 length equals 13 residues. The CDR3 DNA follows: TGTGCCAGCAGTGTGGGCGGTCCTTATGGCTACACCTTC. Its translation: CASSVGGPYGYTF.

CDR3: CASSFQGNEQFF. Here the CDR3 DNA reads TGTGCCAGCTCATTTCAGGGAAATGAGCAGTTCTTC. The chain carries TRBV18 and TRBJ2-1, with TRBD1 as a possible D gene (5 bases). The germline CDR1 and CDR2 sequences are KGHSH and LQKENI. The CDR3 spans 12 residues. V was shortened by 5 bases and J by 7 bases, with 9 bases between the two germline ends.

This clonotype was counted a few times. This chain uses TRBV30 with TRBJ2-7; 8 nucleotides agree with TRBD1. Germline V CDR1 and CDR2: GTSNPN, SVGIG (reference sequence). J lost 6 bases, V lost 1 base, and 5 bases had no gene match. The CDR3 totals 13 residues. The CDR3 loop reads CAWSASDRAEQYF. In nucleotides, the CDR3 is TGTGCCTGGAGTGCCTCGGACAGGGCCGAGCAGTACTTC.